This is a list of T cell receptor beta chains from one sample in a study of blood T cell repertoires in COVID-19. The repertoire was sequenced with immunoSEQ multiplex PCR; TCRdb's copy has only in-frame clones and lacks some. Of about 230,000 clones detected, roughly 76% appear once; the ten largest clones hold around 7%. Specimen: peripheral blood. The receptors here all came from a woman older than 75 with COVID-19, enrolled during active disease. The CDR3 runs from the conserved cysteine through the conserved F or W. The order of the fields is clone size, D gene, V gene, J gene, CDR3 protein, CDR3 DNA. The D gene is left open where the match is weak. Not all rows give a size; the values are once, few, many and, for expanded clones, a class.

clone_size: -; d_call: TRBD2; v_call: TRBV4-1; j_call: TRBJ2-4; cdr3_aa: CASSQEGGGVLNIQYF; cdr3_nt: TGCGCCAGCAGCCAAGAGGGCGGGGGTGTCTTAAACATTCAGTACTTC
clone_size: -; d_call: -; v_call: TRBV18; j_call: TRBJ1-2; cdr3_aa: CASSPALQVSYGYTF; cdr3_nt: TGTGCCAGCTCACCTGCCCTACAGGTTTCCTATGGCTACACCTTC
clone_size: -; d_call: -; v_call: TRBV15; j_call: TRBJ1-2; cdr3_aa: CATRGGGDYGYTF; cdr3_nt: TGTGCCACCCGGGGAGGGGGGGACTATGGCTACACCTTC
clone_size: -; d_call: TRBD2; v_call: TRBV6-5; j_call: TRBJ2-7; cdr3_aa: CASSPGLAGSYEQYF; cdr3_nt: TGTGCCAGCAGTCCTGGACTAGCGGGGTCCTACGAGCAGTACTTC
clone_size: once; d_call: TRBD2; v_call: TRBV7-2; j_call: TRBJ2-7; cdr3_aa: CASSLAALAGTYEQYF; cdr3_nt: TGTGCCAGCAGCTTAGCAGCGTTAGCGGGAACCTACGAGCAGTACTTC
clone_size: -; d_call: -; v_call: TRBV10-3; j_call: TRBJ2-3; cdr3_aa: CAISEATSTDTQYF; cdr3_nt: TGTGCCATCAGTGAGGCGACTAGCACAGATACGCAGTATTTT
clone_size: -; d_call: -; v_call: TRBV6-5; j_call: TRBJ1-1; cdr3_aa: CASSPIGGRPTEAFF; cdr3_nt: TGTGCCAGCAGTCCGATCGGGGGACGCCCCACTGAAGCTTTCTTT
clone_size: -; d_call: -; v_call: TRBV27; j_call: TRBJ2-3; cdr3_aa: CASSTTWDTQYF; cdr3_nt: TGTGCCAGCAGTACCACTTGGGATACGCAGTATTTT
clone_size: -; d_call: -; v_call: TRBV18; j_call: TRBJ2-7; cdr3_aa: CASSSWTAKSSYEQYF; cdr3_nt: TGTGCCAGCTCATCGTGGACAGCCAAGTCATCCTACGAGCAGTACTTC
clone_size: -; d_call: -; v_call: TRBV15; j_call: TRBJ1-6; cdr3_aa: CATAQGSYNSPLHF; cdr3_nt: TGTGCCACCGCACAGGGCTCCTATAATTCACCCCTCCACTTT
clone_size: -; d_call: -; v_call: TRBV24-1; j_call: TRBJ2-6; cdr3_aa: CATSDLLHSFSGANVLTF; cdr3_nt: TGTGCCACCAGTGATTTGCTCCACAGCTTCTCTGGGGCCAACGTCCTGACTTTC
clone_size: -; d_call: TRBD1; v_call: TRBV3-1/TRBV3-2; j_call: TRBJ1-6; cdr3_aa: CASSQGGRGKSPLHF; cdr3_nt: TGTGCCAGCAGCCAAGGGGGCAGGGGGAAATCACCCCTCCACTTT
clone_size: -; d_call: -; v_call: TRBV4-1; j_call: TRBJ2-7; cdr3_aa: CASSQGDFYEQYF; cdr3_nt: TGCGCCAGCAGCCAAGGGGACTTCTACGAGCAGTACTTC
clone_size: -; d_call: -; v_call: TRBV4-2; j_call: TRBJ1-2; cdr3_aa: CASSQDLGGVRYTF; cdr3_nt: TGTGCCAGCAGCCAAGATCTAGGAGGGGTTCGCTACACCTTC
clone_size: -; d_call: -; v_call: TRBV14; j_call: TRBJ2-7; cdr3_aa: CASSKGLSYEQYF; cdr3_nt: TGTGCCAGCAGCAAAGGGCTTTCCTACGAGCAGTACTTC
clone_size: -; d_call: -; v_call: TRBV3-1/TRBV3-2; j_call: TRBJ1-1; cdr3_aa: CASSQGRGVEAFF; cdr3_nt: TGTGCCAGCAGCCAGGGGAGGGGAGTTGAAGCTTTCTTT
clone_size: -; d_call: -; v_call: TRBV4-1; j_call: TRBJ2-1; cdr3_aa: CASSQETSSWDEQFF; cdr3_nt: TGCGCCAGCAGCCAAGAGACTAGTTCTTGGGATGAGCAGTTCTTC
clone_size: -; d_call: -; v_call: TRBV11-2; j_call: TRBJ2-7; cdr3_aa: CASSYDRTYYEQYF; cdr3_nt: TGTGCCAGCAGCTACGACAGGACCTACTACGAGCAGTACTTC
clone_size: -; d_call: -; v_call: TRBV4-1; j_call: TRBJ1-3; cdr3_aa: CASSQYRQLAGNTIYF; cdr3_nt: TGCGCCAGCAGCCAGTATAGACAGCTCGCTGGAAACACCATATATTTT
clone_size: -; d_call: TRBD1; v_call: TRBV30; j_call: TRBJ1-1; cdr3_aa: CAWKLKGGVEAFF; cdr3_nt: TGTGCCTGGAAACTCAAAGGGGGCGTTGAAGCTTTCTTT
clone_size: -; d_call: -; v_call: TRBV30; j_call: TRBJ2-2; cdr3_aa: CAWLGNTGELFF; cdr3_nt: TGTGCCTGGCTCGGGAACACCGGGGAGCTGTTTTTT
clone_size: -; d_call: TRBD1; v_call: TRBV28; j_call: TRBJ2-7; cdr3_aa: CASSPGTGYEQYF; cdr3_nt: TGTGCCAGCAGTCCCGGGACAGGCTACGAGCAGTACTTC
clone_size: -; d_call: TRBD2; v_call: TRBV11-2; j_call: TRBJ2-1; cdr3_aa: CASSFSPGTRSREQFF; cdr3_nt: TGTGCCAGCAGCTTTAGTCCCGGGACTAGAAGTAGGGAGCAGTTCTTC
clone_size: many; d_call: TRBD1; v_call: TRBV29-1; j_call: TRBJ1-1; cdr3_aa: CSVTGQVNTEAFF; cdr3_nt: TGCAGCGTAACGGGACAGGTGAACACTGAAGCTTTCTTT
clone_size: -; d_call: -; v_call: TRBV24-1; j_call: TRBJ1-5; cdr3_aa: CATSDQGGNQPQHF; cdr3_nt: TGTGCCACCAGTGACCAAGGGGGCAATCAGCCCCAGCATTTT
clone_size: few; d_call: -; v_call: TRBV19; j_call: TRBJ1-3; cdr3_aa: CASSIPGLSSGNTIYF; cdr3_nt: TGTGCCAGTAGTATCCCGGGACTTTCCTCTGGAAACACCATATATTTT